Shown below are 30 T cell receptor beta chains from a single sample sequenced in a study of radiotherapy plus CTLA-4 blockade in lung cancer. Libraries were prepared by immunoSEQ multiplex PCR; TCRdb keeps only in-frame clonotypes and omits some of them. The table lists roughly 100,000 clones, more than 75% of them singletons. Here the sequenced sample was peripheral blood, taken from a patient treated with radiotherapy plus ipilimumab. All receptors come from a human donor with non-small cell lung cancer that progressed on radiotherapy plus ipilimumab. Some clones in this sample may be carry-over from other donors' samples.

As DNA, the CDR3 is TGTGCCAGCAGTTACTCTCTAGACCGCGGGGCCTACGAGCAGTACTTC. It specifies CASSYSLDRGAYEQYF. The rearrangement uses TRBV6-5 and TRBJ2-7, with a tentative D call TRBD2 (6 bases). Germline V CDR1 and CDR2: MNHEY, SVGAGI. V gave up 0 bases and J gave up 2 bases, with 14 bases separating them. CDR3 length: 16 amino acids.

This rearrangement joins TRBV5-4 to TRBJ1-6; D ambiguous. V was clipped by 0 bases and J by 0 bases, with 4 bases between them. CDR1 is SGHNT, CDR2 YYREEE, per germline (reference sequence). This CDR3 comprises 15 residues. The CDR3 DNA is TGTGCCAGCAGCTTGGACAGCTCCTATAATTCACCCCTCCACTTT. This translates into CASSLDSSYNSPLHF.

This clone was recorded a few times. The gene calls are TRBV19 and TRBJ1-6; the D gene is possibly TRBD1 (5 bases). The CDR3 loop spans 15 amino acids. CDR1 LNHDA and CDR2 SQIVND come from the germline V gene (reference sequence). The V and J ends lost 5 bases and 10 bases respectively, with 18 bases between them. The CDR3 region is CASSVMGPGQSPLHF. Written as DNA, the CDR3 is TGTGCCAGTAGTGTGATGGGACCGGGGCAGTCACCCCTCCACTTT.

The rearrangement uses TRBV11-3 and TRBJ2-2; no firm D call. The CDR3 has 13 amino acids. Germline loops: CDR1 SGHNT, CDR2 YENEEA. V lost 2 bases to trimming and J lost 6 bases, with 7 bases between them. The CDR3 protein is CASSLNRAGELFF. The CDR3 nucleotides are TGTGCCAGCAGCTTAAACCGGGCCGGGGAGCTGTTTTTT.

The chain carries TRBV11-2 and TRBJ1-2, with TRBD1 as a possible D gene (5 bases). Trimming removed 6 bases at V and 3 bases at J, with 14 bases between. This CDR3 contains 14 residues. Germline CDR1 reads SGHAT; CDR2 reads FQNNGV. CDR3 protein: CASSRTTGDYGYTF. The CDR3 DNA is TGTGCCAGCAGTCGAACCACAGGAGACTATGGCTACACCTTC.

The CDR3 spells CSVVTVRGALSYEQYF. Written as DNA, the CDR3 is TGCAGCGTTGTAACGGTACGGGGGGCGTTATCCTACGAGCAGTACTTC. This chain connects TRBV29-1 to TRBJ2-7, with D perhaps TRBD2 (7 bases). The CDR3 extends over 16 amino acids. V was clipped by 4 bases and J by 1 base, with 20 bases between them. Per the germline V gene, CDR1 is SQVTM and CDR2 is ANQGSEA.

This clone has only one observation. This chain uses TRBV7-9 with TRBJ2-7; D remains ambiguous. The germline V gene encodes CDR1 SEHNR and CDR2 FQNEAQ (reference sequence). The CDR3 consists of 12 residues. Between the trimmed V and J ends, which lost 1 base and 5 bases, there was a span of 6 bases. CDR3 sequence: CASSLGPNEQYF. The CDR3 DNA sequence: TGTGCCAGCAGCTTAGGACCGAACGAGCAGTACTTC.

The V gene is TRBV5-4, the J gene TRBJ1-2; unclear D gene. CDR1 and CDR2 from the germline V gene are SGHNT and YYREEE (reference sequence). The CDR3 consists of 13 residues. V lost 4 bases to trimming and J lost 8 bases, with 15 bases between them. CDR3 residues: CASSVGEALGYTF. CDR3 nucleotides: TGTGCCAGCAGCGTCGGGGAAGCCCTAGGCTACACCTTC.

This rearrangement joins TRBV29-1 to TRBJ2-5; TRBD1 matches at 7 bases. This CDR3 has 13 residues. J gave up 2 bases and V 7 bases, and 7 bases lay outside the gene matches. Germline V gene data show CDR1 as SQVTM and CDR2 as ANQGSEA. The CDR3 bases are TGCAGCGCATACGGGACAGTACAAGAGACCCAGTACTTC. As protein: CSAYGTVQETQYF.

This clone was recorded only once. This sequence joins TRBV6-5 and TRBJ1-5, with D possibly TRBD1 on 5 matching bases. Germline lookup yields CDR1 MNHEY and CDR2 SVGAGI. This CDR3 spans 14 amino acids. Trimming pared 0 bases from V and 6 bases from J, leaving 9 bases between. The CDR3 bases are TGTGCCAGCAGTTACTCGGTTGGGGGTCAGCCCCAGCATTTT. Translating gives CASSYSVGGQPQHF.

The gene calls are TRBV12-5 and TRBJ2-1; D ambiguous. This CDR3 has 17 residues. Germline V gene lookup returns CDR1 LGHNT and CDR2 FRNRAP. V lost 1 base and J lost 5, with 18 bases in between. The CDR3 bases are TGTGCTAGTGGTTTGGCCCCGGAGCTACGCGGAGACAATGAGCAGTTCTTC. It translates to CASGLAPELRGDNEQFF. Based on the CDR3 plus reference TRBV12-5 and TRBJ2-1, the full variable domain is DARVTQTPRHKVTEMGQEVTMRCQPILGHNTVFWYRQTMMQGLELLAYFRNRAPLDDSGMPKDRFSAEMPDATLATLKIQPSEPRDSAVYFCASGLAPELRGDNEQFFGPGTRLTVL.

Of note for this clone: Its ends do not fully match the called genes, so a read error is possible. Other DNA sequences in the same sample also yield this CDR3. This chain uses TRBV2 with TRBJ1-2; no clear D gene. Germline loops: CDR1 SNHLY, CDR2 FYNNEI. The CDR3 runs 14 residues. This chain's CDR3 is CASDLDQTNYGYTF. CDR3 coding DNA: TGCGCCAGCGACTTAGATCAAACTAACTATGGCTACACCTTC.

This clone has a single count. The chain is built from TRBV25-1 and TRBJ1-2; D gene uncertain. V gave up 4 bases and J gave up 7 bases, with 19 bases separating them. The CDR3 extends over 15 amino acids. Germline assignment: CDR1 MGHDK and CDR2 SYGVNS. CDR3 coding DNA: TGTGCCAGCAGTGCTAACTTGGGTATAGGCTCTGGCTACACCTTC. Translation: CASSANLGIGSGYTF.

The chain joins TRBV9 to TRBJ2-5; 7 bases fit TRBD1. There are 15 residues in the CDR3. Germline V gene lookup returns CDR1 SGDLS and CDR2 YYNGEE. V shed 0 bases, J shed 5 bases, and the junction held 7 bases outside the gene matches. The CDR3 sequence is CASSVGDSPWETQYF. The CDR3 DNA is TGTGCCAGCAGCGTAGGGGACAGTCCCTGGGAGACCCAGTACTTC.

The J gene is TRBJ2-7, the V gene TRBV6-1; D possibly corresponds to TRBD2 (5 bases). CDR1 is MNHNS, CDR2 SASEGT, per germline. The CDR3 runs 15 residues. Trimming cost V 1 base and J 0 bases, with 10 bases left between them. The CDR3 loop is CASSEVVEGSYEQYF. CDR3 DNA: TGTGCCAGCAGTGAAGTCGTTGAGGGCTCCTACGAGCAGTACTTC.

The chain couples TRBV9 to TRBJ2-5; D gene unclear. CDR1 and CDR2 (germline): SGDLS, YYNGEE. V lost 0 bases and J lost 2, with 17 bases in between. The CDR3 contains 17 residues. The CDR3 coding sequence is TGTGCCAGCAGCGTAGCTATGTTCACCACCACTCAAGAGACCCAGTACTTC. Its protein product is CASSVAMFTTTQETQYF.

The CDR3 sequence is CASSAGTGGYEQYF. The CDR3 DNA reads TGTGCCAGCAGCGCCGGGACAGGGGGCTACGAGCAGTACTTC. The V and J genes are TRBV9 and TRBJ2-7; TRBD1 aligns across 11 bases. CDR1 is SGDLS, CDR2 YYNGEE, per germline. CDR3 length: 14 residues. V was clipped by 3 bases and J by 3 bases; unmatched bases: 2.

This chain links TRBV4-2 with TRBJ2-7; D unresolved. The CDR3 has 15 residues. V lost 1 base and J lost 0, with 10 bases in between. Germline loops: CDR1 LGHNA, CDR2 YNFKEQ. The CDR3 loop is CASSQVPSASYEQYF. The CDR3, as DNA: TGTGCCAGCAGCCAAGTGCCAAGCGCCTCCTACGAGCAGTACTTC.

This clone appeared a few times. V gene TRBV5-4 combines with J gene TRBJ1-1, with 8 nucleotides matching TRBD1. Germline V CDR1 and CDR2: SGHNT, YYREEE (reference sequence). CDR3 size: 16 residues. Losses at the gene ends were 5 bases for V and 0 bases for J; bases not matched to a gene: 9. The CDR3 DNA reads TGTGCCAGCAGTCCGACAGGGGACCTCATGAACACTGAAGCTTTCTTT. Translating it yields CASSPTGDLMNTEAFF.

V and J are TRBV4-2 and TRBJ2-1; TRBD2 agrees at 9 bases. The CDR3 is 16 amino acids. V trimming: 0 bases; J trimming: 6 bases; junction bases outside the gene matches: 6. The germline CDR1 and CDR2 sequences are LGHNA and YNFKEQ. This CDR3 reads CASSQDSSGAPNEQFF. CDR3 nucleotides: TGTGCCAGCAGCCAAGATTCTAGCGGGGCCCCCAATGAGCAGTTCTTC.

The chain is built from TRBV5-1 and TRBJ1-5; D not certain. V was cut by 0 bases and J by 6 bases, with 22 bases left in between. Germline V gives CDR1 SGHRS, CDR2 YFSETQ. The length of the CDR3 is 18 residues. In DNA form, the CDR3 reads TGCGCCAGCAGCTTGGTTAGGGTAGGGAATGCATCCAGTCAGCCCCAGCATTTT. Translated, it gives CASSLVRVGNASSQPQHF.

The CDR3: CASSQGNQPQHF. The CDR3 nucleotides read TGCGCCAGCAGCCAAGGGAATCAGCCCCAGCATTTT. V is TRBV4-1 and J is TRBJ1-5; no clear D gene. CDR1 is MGHRA and CDR2 is YSYEKL in the germline V gene. The CDR3 is made up of 12 amino acids. V lost 1 base to trimming and J lost 4 bases, with 2 bases between them.

This clone was found a few times. This chain connects TRBV7-9 to TRBJ1-2, with a tentative D call TRBD1 (6 bases). Germline CDR1 SEHNR, CDR2 FQNEAQ (reference sequence). V was cut by 6 bases and J by 4 bases, with 18 bases left in between. This CDR3 has 15 amino acids. For the CDR3, the DNA is TGTGCCAGCAGGAAGGGGGGCGAAGTTACCTATGGCTACACCTTC. As protein: CASRKGGEVTYGYTF.

V usage is TRBV5-1 and J usage is TRBJ1-2, with 7 bases matching TRBD1. Germline V lookup: CDR1 SGHRS, CDR2 YFSETQ. V trimming: 2 bases; J trimming: 4 bases; junction bases outside the gene matches: 2. The CDR3 runs 13 residues. The CDR3 bases are TGCGCCAGCAGCTTCCGGGACAGCTATGGCTACACCTTC. This encodes CASSFRDSYGYTF.

There are a few counts of this clone. Other DNA sequences of this sample code for an identical CDR3. This chain connects TRBV28 to TRBJ2-3; D possibly corresponds to TRBD2 (6 bases). The CDR3 has 15 residues. V was shortened by 3 bases and J by 3 bases, with 13 bases between the two germline ends. CDR1 is MDHEN, CDR2 SYDVKM, per germline. The CDR3 DNA sequence: TGTGCCAGCAGTTTGTTGGCAGGAGGGACAGATACGCAGTATTTT. Translating it yields CASSLLAGGTDTQYF. Full variable domain (rest looked up from reference TRBV28 and TRBJ2-3): DVKVTQSSRYLVKRTGEKVFLECVQDMDHENMFWYRQDPGLGLRLIYFSYDVKMKEKGDIPEGYSVSREKKERFSLILESASTNQTSMYLCASSLLAGGTDTQYFGPGTRLTVL.

This chain connects TRBV6-5 to TRBJ2-7, with 7 bases that match TRBD1. The CDR3 has 14 amino acids. The germline V gene has CDR1 MNHEY and CDR2 SVGAGI. V lost 6 bases and J lost 3; bases outside the gene matches: 8. CDR3 sequence reads: CASRKRDSNYEQYF. DNA of the CDR3: TGTGCCAGCAGAAAACGGGACAGTAACTACGAGCAGTACTTC.

The chain has TRBV7-3 and TRBJ2-5; 10 bases align to TRBD2. The trim removed 5 bases at V and 5 bases at J, leaving 8 bases unmatched. This CDR3 is 15 amino acids long. From germline, CDR1 is SGHTA and CDR2 FQGTGA. In nucleotides, the CDR3 is TGTGCCAGCAGCCCGGGACTAGCGCATCGGGAGACCCAGTACTTC. Protein product: CASSPGLAHRETQYF.

The V call is TRBV18, the J call TRBJ1-2, with unresolved D. This CDR3 spans 13 amino acids. The germline V gene encodes CDR1 KGHSH and CDR2 LQKENI. Trimming took 4 bases from V and 8 from J, leaving 14 bases between them. The CDR3 reads CASSLPGGPGYTF. The CDR3 DNA follows: TGTGCCAGCTCACTACCGGGAGGACCGGGCTACACCTTC.

This rearrangement joins TRBV28 to TRBJ2-3, with 9 bases matching TRBD2. After removal of 1 base from V and 6 bases from J, the junction contained 8 bases not matched to a gene. Germline CDR1 reads MDHEN; CDR2 reads SYDVKM. The length of the CDR3 is 16 residues. CDR3 amino acids: CASSLFSRGGRDTQYF. CDR3 sequence (DNA): TGTGCCAGCAGTTTATTTTCGCGGGGGGGAAGGGATACGCAGTATTTT.

The rearrangement joins TRBV2 to TRBJ1-5, with a tentative D call TRBD1 (6 bases). V dropped 6 bases and J dropped 2 bases, with 17 bases sitting between them. Germline CDR1 SNHLY, CDR2 FYNNEI. The length of the CDR3 is 16 residues. In DNA, the CDR3 is TGTGCCAGCAGCCTCCAGGGGTGGGGAGGCAATCAGCCCCAGCATTTT. Amino acids: CASSLQGWGGNQPQHF.